The 12 T cell receptor beta chains presented below share a single source sample, sequenced in a study of shared clonotypes between healthy human individuals. CD8 cells classed as naive were CD45RO-negative and positively selected for CCR7, excluding terminally differentiated effector memory CD45RA+ cells. Sequencing was performed with immunoSEQ multiplex PCR; in TCRdb, only in-frame clones are kept and a portion is missing. This sample carries a few million clones, just under 95% of them seen once, and the ten largest clones take about 1.7%. Sequencing was performed on naive CD8+ T cells from PBMCs. The receptor source for this set is a man between 18 and 29 years old in good health. Some clones in this sample may be carry-over from other donors' samples.

V gene TRBV28 combines with J gene TRBJ1-5; 7 nucleotides match TRBD1. The V gene end was trimmed by 2 bases and the J gene end by 6 bases; junction bases not matched to a gene: 10. The germline CDR1 and CDR2 sequences are MDHEN and SYDVKM. This CDR3 is built from 16 residues. The CDR3 is CASSLLMTGSIQPQHF. CDR3 sequence (DNA): TGTGCCAGCAGTTTACTAATGACAGGGTCTATTCAGCCCCAGCATTTT.

About this clone: The junction differs from germline at one of its ends, possibly a read error. The rearrangement links TRBV7-9 to TRBJ1-4; TRBD1 aligns across 7 bases. The CDR3 covers 13 residues. Germline CDR1 reads SEHNR; CDR2 reads FQNEAQ (reference sequence). Here the CDR3 DNA reads TGTGCAAGCAGGGGGGAGTACAATGAAAAACTGTTTTTT. Protein sequence: CASRGEYNEKLFF. The entire variable domain, with the rest obtained from reference TRBV7-9 and TRBJ1-4, is as follows: DTGVSQNPRHKITKRGQNVTFRCDPISEHNRLYWYRQTLGQGPEFLTYFQNEAQLEKSRLLSDRFSAERPKGSFSTLEIQRTEQGDSAMYLCASRGEYNEKLFFGSGTQLSVL.

The J gene is TRBJ2-2, the V gene TRBV6-6; D uncertain. The V end was cut by 5 bases, the J end by 3 bases, with 13 bases between. The V gene's germline CDR1 is MNHNY and CDR2 SVGAGI (reference sequence). This CDR3 comprises 15 residues. CDR3 in amino acids: CASSPSSAYTGELFF. As DNA, the CDR3 is TGTGCCAGCAGTCCCTCGTCAGCGTACACCGGGGAGCTGTTTTTT.

This rearrangement joins TRBV10-3 to TRBJ1-1, with D unresolved. Germline V CDR1 and CDR2: ENHRY, SYGVKD. The CDR3 has 14 amino acids. Trimming shortened V by 3 bases and J by 0 bases, and 8 bases separated the two germline ends. The CDR3 DNA follows: TGTGCCATCAGTGATAACCGGGTGAACACTGAAGCTTTCTTT. This codes for CAISDNRVNTEAFF.

The J gene is TRBJ2-5, the V gene TRBV5-4, with TRBD1 as a possible D gene (6 bases). The CDR3 totals 14 residues. Germline assignment: CDR1 SGHNT and CDR2 YYREEE (reference sequence). V dropped 8 bases and J dropped 5 bases, with 19 bases sitting between them. CDR3 region: CASSRAGERETQYF. CDR3 nucleotide sequence: TGTGCCAGTTCCCGAGCAGGGGAACGGGAGACCCAGTACTTC. Complete variable domain (other parts from reference TRBV5-4 and TRBJ2-5): ETGVTQSPTHLIKTRGQQVTLRCSSQSGHNTVSWYQQALGQGPQFIFQYYREEENGRGNFPPRFSGLQFPNYSSELNVNALELDDSALYLCASSRAGERETQYFGPGTRLLVL.

The gene calls are TRBV9 and TRBJ2-2; the match to TRBD1 covers 10 bases. With V trimmed by 4 bases and J by 7 bases, 10 bases remained unmatched. The CDR3 is 16 residues long. CDR1 and CDR2 (germline): SGDLS, YYNGEE. This CDR3 is CASSLLGTGVGGELFF. DNA for the CDR3: TGTGCCAGCAGCCTCCTTGGGACAGGGGTTGGCGGGGAGCTGTTTTTT.

The gene calls are TRBV7-9 and TRBJ2-3; 13 bases are a match to TRBD2. The V segment lost 5 bases and the J segment 3 bases; nucleotides outside the gene matches: 11. CDR1 and CDR2 from the germline V gene are SEHNR and FQNEAQ (reference sequence). This CDR3 has 18 residues. Here the CDR3 DNA reads TGTGCCAGCAGCCTCGGGACTAGCGGGACCCCCGGGACAGATACGCAGTATTTT. It is translated as CASSLGTSGTPGTDTQYF.

In DNA form, the CDR3 reads TGTGCCAGCAGCCAAGAAGGATTCCCGGGACTAGCGGATACGCAGTATTTT. This codes for CASSQEGFPGLADTQYF. The chain recombines TRBV5-4 with TRBJ2-3; the match to TRBD2 covers 10 bases. Germline V gives CDR1 SGHNT, CDR2 YYREEE (reference sequence). This CDR3 is 17 amino acids long. The ends lost 4 bases at V and 6 bases at J; junction bases unmatched: 14. The complete variable domain, with remaining parts taken from reference TRBV5-4 and TRBJ2-3, reads ETGVTQSPTHLIKTRGQQVTLRCSSQSGHNTVSWYQQALGQGPQFIFQYYREEENGRGNFPPRFSGLQFPNYSSELNVNALELDDSALYLCASSQEGFPGLADTQYFGPGTRLTVL.

The chain carries TRBV9 and TRBJ2-7, with 7 positions matching TRBD1. This CDR3 has 15 amino acids. The V gene end was trimmed by 4 bases and the J gene end by 6 bases; junction bases not matched to a gene: 13. The germline V gene has CDR1 SGDLS and CDR2 YYNGEE. The CDR3 DNA sequence: TGTGCCAGCAGCCCTGTTGGGGCAGGGGGTAGCGAGCAGTACTTC. Its translation is CASSPVGAGGSEQYF.

The rearrangement joins TRBV29-1 to TRBJ1-2; D may be TRBD1 (6 bases). Trimming cost V 1 base and J 0 bases, with 18 bases left between them. From germline, CDR1 is SQVTM and CDR2 ANQGSEA. The CDR3 loop spans 17 amino acids. CDR3 region: CSVEGFDSGVPNYGYTF. The CDR3 bases are TGCAGCGTTGAAGGTTTTGACTCAGGGGTACCTAACTATGGCTACACCTTC.

This chain connects TRBV29-1 to TRBJ2-7; TRBD1 agrees at 11 bases. The CDR3 length is 14 residues. Germline CDR1 and CDR2: SQVTM and ANQGSEA. With V trimmed by 7 bases and J by 1 base, 6 bases remained unmatched. The CDR3 loop reads CSGRTGGLSYEQYF. CDR3 sequence (DNA): TGCAGCGGCAGGACAGGGGGCCTTTCCTACGAGCAGTACTTC.

The J gene is TRBJ2-1, the V gene TRBV1; the table calls TRBD1, which could not be checked here. TRBV1 is designated a pseudogene. This CDR3 comprises 18 residues. The CDR3 nucleotides read TGCACCAGCAGCCCCCTATTATGGGGTGACAGCTCCTACAATGAGCAGTTCTTC. It is translated as CTSSPLLWGDSSYNEQFF.